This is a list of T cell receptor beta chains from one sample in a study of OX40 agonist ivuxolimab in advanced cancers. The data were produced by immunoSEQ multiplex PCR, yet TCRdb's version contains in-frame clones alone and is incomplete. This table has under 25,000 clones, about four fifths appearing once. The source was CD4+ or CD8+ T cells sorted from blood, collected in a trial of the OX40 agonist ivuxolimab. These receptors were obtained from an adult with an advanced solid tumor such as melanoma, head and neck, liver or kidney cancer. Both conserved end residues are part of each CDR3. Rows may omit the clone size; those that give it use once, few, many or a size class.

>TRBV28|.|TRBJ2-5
CASSSGGRYPHQETQYF
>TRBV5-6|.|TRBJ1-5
CASSLGRGEHQPQHF
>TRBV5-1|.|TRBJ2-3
CASSLGLAEPTDTQYF
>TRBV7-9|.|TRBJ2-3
CASSSIPYRGRNTQYF
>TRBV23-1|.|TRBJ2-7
CASSQSPLRQGYEQYF
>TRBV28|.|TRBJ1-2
CASRTEMFIGYTF
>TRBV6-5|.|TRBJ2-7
CASSPRQNTYEQYF
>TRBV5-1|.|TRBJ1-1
CASSADRGNTEAFF
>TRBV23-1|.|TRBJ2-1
CASSQWGQGGEQFF
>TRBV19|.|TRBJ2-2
CASSIQGGTFAGELFF
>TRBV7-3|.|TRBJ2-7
CASSLTAGGKYEQYF
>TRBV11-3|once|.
CASSWVCGSYEQYF
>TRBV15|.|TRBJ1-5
CATSGGGARNQPQHF
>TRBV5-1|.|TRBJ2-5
CASSTGYRGGETQYF
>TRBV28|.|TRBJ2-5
CASSSPQTGGETQYF
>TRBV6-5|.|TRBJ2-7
CASRKGQGLEQYF
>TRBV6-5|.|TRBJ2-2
CASGPGGTGELFF
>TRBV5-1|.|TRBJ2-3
CASTDNTDTQYF
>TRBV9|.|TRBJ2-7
CASSVGPSSDSGYEQYF
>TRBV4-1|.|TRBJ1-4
CASSGISQRENEKLFF
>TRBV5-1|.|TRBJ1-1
CASSLGTNTEAFF
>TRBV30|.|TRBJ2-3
CAWSVAAGGTQATQYF
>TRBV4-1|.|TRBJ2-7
CASSQGLAGSYEQYF
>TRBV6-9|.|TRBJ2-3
CAISRGTDTQYF
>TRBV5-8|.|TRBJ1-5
CASSLGQGEVQPQHF
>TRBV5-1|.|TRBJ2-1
CASSFFSGGHNEQFF
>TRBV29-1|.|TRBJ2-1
CSVRAGYEQFF
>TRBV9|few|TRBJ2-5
CASSTTPGTGFQETQYF
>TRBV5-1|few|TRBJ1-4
CASSLGQTTNEKLFF
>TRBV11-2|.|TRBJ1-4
CASSLDRDRGVRLF
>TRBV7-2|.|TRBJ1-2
CASSLGGEGYGYTF
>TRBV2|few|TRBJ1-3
CASRTKGSRGNTIYF
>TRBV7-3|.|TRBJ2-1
CASSLPYRSYNEQFF
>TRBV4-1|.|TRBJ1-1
CASSHPGKGYTEAFF
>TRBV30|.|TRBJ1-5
CAWSRGNQPQHF
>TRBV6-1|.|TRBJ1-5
CASTPGARNQPQHF
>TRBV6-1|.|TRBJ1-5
CASSEVGSSNQPQHF
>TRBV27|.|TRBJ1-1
CASSFNSQAFF
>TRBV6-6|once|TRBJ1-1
CASSDTEAFF
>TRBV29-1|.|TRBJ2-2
CSVRGQNTGELFF
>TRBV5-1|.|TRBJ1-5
CASRRDLGGNQPQHF
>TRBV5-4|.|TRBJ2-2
CASSYRTGVNTGELFF
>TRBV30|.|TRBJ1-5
CAWSVLDGSNQPQHF
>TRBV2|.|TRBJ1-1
CASSSGTGATEAFF
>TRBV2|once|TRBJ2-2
CASSVRGGGELFF
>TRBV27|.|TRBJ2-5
CASSTSNPGGARGETQYF
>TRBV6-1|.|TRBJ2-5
CASSEPVMAVETQYF
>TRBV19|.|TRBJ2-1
CASSIARNNEQFF
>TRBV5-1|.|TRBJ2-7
CASSPEPSGAAYEQYF